The present entry profiles one T cell receptor (beta chain) with its context. Per the germline V gene, CDR1 is SQVTM and CDR2 is ANQGSEA. The CDR3 is 16 residues long. V trimming: 7 bases; J trimming: 4 bases; junction bases outside the gene matches: 18. This sample is part of a study of blood T cell repertoires in COVID-19. Looking at the study overall: Acute-phase and convalescent COVID-19 samples originated in the United States, Italy and Spain.

In the authors' methods: The assay estimated nucleated cells by amplifying reference gene primers. Assay: immunoSEQ multiplex PCR; the TCRdb copy retains only in-frame clones and omits some. Clone size and the V and J calls come from that table; the DNA yielded D and trimming. The table lists under 85,000 clones, approximately 87% of them singletons. Sequences were obtained from peripheral blood. This TCR came from a man older than 75 in a cohort sampled during active COVID-19. V usage is TRBV29-1 and J usage is TRBJ1-1, with 7 bases lining up with TRBD1. The CDR3 DNA reads TGCAGCGGCAAACAAAGACAGGGTCGGCAGAGCACTGAAGCTTTCTTT. It encodes CSGKQRQGRQSTEAFF.